One sample yielded the 9 T cell receptor beta chains listed below, sequenced in a study of OX40 agonist ivuxolimab in advanced cancers. Libraries were prepared by immunoSEQ multiplex PCR; TCRdb keeps only in-frame clonotypes and omits some of them. The repertoire has about 64,000 clones, around 84% of them found once; the top ten carry roughly 2.3%. This specimen consisted of CD4+ or CD8+ T cells sorted from blood, obtained in a trial of the OX40 agonist ivuxolimab. Receptor source: an adult with an advanced solid tumor such as melanoma, head and neck, liver or kidney cancer.

This clone turned up a few times. The J gene is TRBJ2-7, the V gene TRBV5-1; 7 bases are a match to TRBD2. In germline, CDR1 is SGHRS, CDR2 YFSETQ. The CDR3 has 16 residues. J lost 0 bases, V lost 4 bases, and 10 bases had no gene match. CDR3 bases: TGCGCCAGCAGCCCAGGAACTAGCGCTGACTCCTACGAGCAGTACTTC. Its protein is CASSPGTSADSYEQYF.

In this sample, this clone turned up once. This chain links TRBV27 with TRBJ2-1; 7 bases align to TRBD2. V lost 6 bases, J lost 0 bases, and 5 bases stayed unmatched. There are 15 residues in the CDR3. CDR1 MNHEY and CDR2 SMNVEV come from the germline V gene (reference sequence). For the CDR3, the DNA is TGTGCCAGCAGAGTTAGCGGGTCCTCCTACAATGAGCAGTTCTTC. Protein product: CASRVSGSSYNEQFF.

With respect to this clone: The same CDR3 is also encoded by other DNA sequences in this sample. This chain links TRBV27 with TRBJ1-4; the D gene is possibly TRBD1 (5 bases). Germline V gene sequence: CDR1 MNHEY, CDR2 SMNVEV (reference sequence). The CDR3 has 13 residues. Trimming shortened V by 7 bases and J by 1 base, and 7 bases separated the two germline ends. The CDR3 is CASKGQTNEKLFF. CDR3 sequence (DNA): TGTGCCAGCAAGGGGCAAACTAATGAAAAACTGTTTTTT.

The gene calls are TRBV11-2 and TRBJ1-1; 8 bases agree with TRBD1. Germline trimming cut 5 bases from V and 0 bases from J; bases unmatched to any gene: 2. CDR1 and CDR2 (germline): SGHAT, FQNNGV. The CDR3 extends over 14 amino acids. CDR3 sequence (DNA): TGTGCCAGCAGCCGACAGGGGATGAACACTGAAGCTTTCTTT. It yields the protein CASSRQGMNTEAFF.

This clone was picked up a small number of times. The chain couples TRBV15 to TRBJ2-3; 11 bases agree with TRBD1. This CDR3 has 15 amino acids. J lost 4 bases, V lost 6 bases, and 6 bases had no gene match. The germline gives CDR1 LNHNV, CDR2 YYDKDF (reference sequence). The CDR3 DNA reads TGTGCCACCAGAAGGGACAGGGGGGTAGCAGATACGCAGTATTTT. Translation gives CATRRDRGVADTQYF.

The chain has TRBV5-4 and TRBJ2-3; weak D call: TRBD2 (5 bases). The germline V and J ends were trimmed by 7 bases and 3 bases, with 9 bases remaining between them. Germline CDR1 and CDR2: SGHNT and YYREEE (reference sequence). This CDR3 is built from 12 residues. CDR3 in amino acids: CASPSGTDTQYF. The DNA of the CDR3 is TGTGCCAGCCCCTCGGGGACAGATACGCAGTATTTT.

The genes are TRBV18 and TRBJ1-1, with 7 bases matching TRBD1. Germline V gene lookup returns CDR1 KGHSH and CDR2 LQKENI. The length of the CDR3 is 13 residues. Trimming cost V 3 bases and J 7 bases; bases outside gene matches: 5. In nucleotides, the CDR3 is TGTGCCAGCTCACCGTCAGGGGGACATGAAGCTTTCTTT. This encodes CASSPSGGHEAFF.

CDR3 protein: CASDPGRQGLSNQPQHF. The CDR3 DNA reads TGTGCCAGCGATCCGGGGAGACAGGGACTTAGCAATCAGCCCCAGCATTTT. V is TRBV9 and J is TRBJ1-5, with 7 nucleotides matching TRBD1. Per the germline V gene, CDR1 is SGDLS and CDR2 is YYNGEE. The CDR3 covers 17 residues. J gave up 0 bases and V 7 bases, and 13 bases lay outside the gene matches.

A remark on this clone: A far larger clone is just one base off, so this is likely a read error. The gene calls are TRBV9 and TRBJ1-5; D is perhaps TRBD1 (5 bases). This CDR3 is built from 14 residues. The germline gives CDR1 SGDLS, CDR2 YYNGEE. V shed 3 bases and J shed 0 bases, with 7 bases lying between them. The CDR3 reads CASSGGNSNQPQHF. DNA for the CDR3: TGTGCCAGCAGCGGGGGGAATAGCAATCAGCCCCAGCATTTT.